This TCR beta chain was sequenced for a study of T cells in lung cancer brain metastases. V lost 7 bases, J lost 4 bases, and 11 bases lay in between. This CDR3 has 13 residues. Germline CDR1 reads MNHEY; CDR2 reads SVGAGI. Genomic DNA input was roughly 2.24 to 5 ug, equal within pairs. Assay used: immunoSEQ multiplex PCR; TCRdb lists only in-frame clones, some missing. The sample lists over 950 clones; roughly 86% were seen once. The sequence derives from a woman between 50 and 59 years old with non-small cell lung cancer that had spread to the brain. Source material: tumor tissue from a brain metastasis. The chain has TRBV6-5 and TRBJ2-1, with D hard to call. The CDR3 sequence: CASKRLSYNEQFF. The CDR3, as DNA: TGTGCCAGCAAGAGACTCAGTTACAATGAGCAGTTCTTC.